This is a list of T cell receptor beta chains from one sample in a study of CD8+ T cells in alopecia areata. Measured with immunoSEQ multiplex PCR; TCRdb has only the in-frame clones, and not every one. The data contain 90,000 to 150,000 clones, roughly two fifths of them singletons. Sequenced: CD4+ T cells sorted from blood. The receptors stem from a human donor with alopecia areata. The CDR3 runs from the conserved cysteine through the conserved F or W. A D gene is named only where the DNA matches it firmly. Rows give clone size only sometimes, using once, few, many, or a class for an expanded clone.

NA TRBJ2-7 TRBV10-3 NA TGTGCCATCAGTGGGGGAAGCCACGAGCAGTACTTC CAISGGSHEQYF
few TRBJ2-7 TRBV29-1 NA TGCAGCGTTGAAGTGGGACACTCCTACGAGCAGTACTTC CSVEVGHSYEQYF
few TRBJ1-2 TRBV29-1 NA TGCAGCGTCCAAGGCGGCAGCTATGGCTACACCTTC CSVQGGSYGYTF
NA TRBJ1-1 TRBV23-1 TRBD1 TGCGCCAGCAGTCAAACCCGACAGGGCCCGAACACTGAAGCTTTCTTT CASSQTRQGPNTEAFF
few TRBJ2-7 TRBV29-1 TRBD1 TGCAGCGTTAGGGACAGAGCCTACGAGCAGTACTTC CSVRDRAYEQYF
NA TRBJ2-7 TRBV4-3 NA TGCGCCAGCAGCCCATACCAGGGGAACGAGCAGTACTTC CASSPYQGNEQYF
NA TRBJ1-1 TRBV30 NA TGTGCCTGGGGGAGGTTAAACACTGAAGCTTTCTTT CAWGRLNTEAFF
NA TRBJ2-3 TRBV20-1 NA TGCAGTGCTAGAGAACTAAACGCGCAGTATTTT CSARELNAQYF
NA TRBJ2-1 TRBV5-1 NA TGCGCCAGCAGCAAGGACGAGGGCTACAATGAGCAGTTCTTC CASSKDEGYNEQFF
NA TRBJ2-7 TRBV29-1 NA TGCAGCGTTGTGGGGGTAAGGGGAGTGTCCTACGAGCAGTACTTC CSVVGVRGVSYEQYF
NA TRBJ1-1 TRBV29-1 TRBD1 TGCAGCACACAGCGTGGGACAGTGAACACTGAAGCTTTCTTT CSTQRGTVNTEAFF
once TRBJ1-2 TRBV29-1 NA TGCAGCGTTGCGGGCAACTATGGCTACACCTTC CSVAGNYGYTF
few TRBJ2-7 TRBV6-1 TRBD1 TGTGCCAGCAGTGATGGGGGACAGGGTGGAGAGCAGTACTTC CASSDGGQGGEQYF
NA TRBJ1-2 TRBV6-5 TRBD1 TGTGCCAGCAGTTACTCCAGGACAGGCCATCCCCAGGGCTACACCTTC CASSYSRTGHPQGYTF
few TRBJ2-7 TRBV10-3 TRBD2 TGTGCCATCAGGGGCAGCGGGGGGGCCTACGAGCAGTACTTC CAIRGSGGAYEQYF
NA TRBJ2-5 TRBV27 TRBD2 TGTGCCAGCCGGGGGGACGCAGAGACCCAGTACTTC CASRGDAETQYF
few TRBJ1-2 TRBV10-3 NA TGTGCCATCAGTGACACGTATGGCTACACCTTC CAISDTYGYTF
few TRBJ2-3 TRBV7-9 NA TGTGCCAGCAGCTTAACCAGTTCTGGCACAGATACGCAGTATTTT CASSLTSSGTDTQYF
NA TRBJ2-2 TRBV29-1 NA TGCAGCGTAGGGGAACCCGGGGAGCTGTTTTTT CSVGEPGELFF
few TRBJ1-4 TRBV29-1 NA TGCAGCGTTGGAGGAGGTATTGAAAAACTGTTTTTT CSVGGGIEKLFF
NA TRBJ2-1 TRBV30 NA TGTGCCTGGACCCATTTCCGGAATGAGCAGTTCTTC CAWTHFRNEQFF
NA TRBJ2-7 TRBV4-2 TRBD1 TGTGCCAGCAGCCAAGCCGGGACAGGAGCCTACGAGCAGTACTTC CASSQAGTGAYEQYF